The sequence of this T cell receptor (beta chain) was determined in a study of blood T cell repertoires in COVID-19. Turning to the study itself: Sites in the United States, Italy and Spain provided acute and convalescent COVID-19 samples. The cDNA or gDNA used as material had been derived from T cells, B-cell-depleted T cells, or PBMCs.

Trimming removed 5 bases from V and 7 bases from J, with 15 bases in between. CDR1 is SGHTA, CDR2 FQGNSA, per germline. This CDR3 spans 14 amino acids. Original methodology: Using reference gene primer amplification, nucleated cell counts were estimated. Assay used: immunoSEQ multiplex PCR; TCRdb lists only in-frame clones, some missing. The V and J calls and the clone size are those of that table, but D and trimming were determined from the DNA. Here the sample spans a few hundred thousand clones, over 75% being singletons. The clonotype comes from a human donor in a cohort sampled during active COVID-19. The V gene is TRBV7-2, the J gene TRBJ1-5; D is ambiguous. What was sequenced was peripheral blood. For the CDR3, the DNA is TGTGCCAGCAGCCCACAACATGTATTCCAGCCCCAGCATTTT. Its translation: CASSPQHVFQPQHF. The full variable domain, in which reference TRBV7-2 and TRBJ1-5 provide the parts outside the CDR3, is GAGVSQSPSNKVTEKGKDVELRCDPISGHTALYWYRQSLGQGLEFLIYFQGNSAPDKSGLPSDRFSAERTGGSVSTLTIQRTQQEDSAVYLCASSPQHVFQPQHFGDGTRLSIL.